The 25 T cell receptor beta chains below all came from one sample that was sequenced in a study of blood T cells in healthy people across ages. Combining a sample-barcoded 5' primer with a J-beta primer mix, a second PCR ran for roughly 7 to 11 cycles. Using its own MiXCR run on the 5' RACE reads, TCRdb lists one record per CDR3 protein. This sample carries approximately 800,000 distinct CDR3 sequences, roughly 25% of them seen once, and the ten largest clones take around 3%. This sample was also put to use in a study of T cells of mothers and their children.

The sample taken for sequencing was blood. The receptors were gathered from a boy aged 10-17 years in good health.

This clonotype was detected only a few times. The chain links TRBV10-3 to TRBJ1-2; tentative D call: TRBD1 (5 bases). CDR1 is ENHRY, CDR2 SYGVKD, per germline. V gave up 8 bases and J gave up 4 bases, with 17 bases separating them. There are 14 residues in the CDR3. CDR3 DNA sequence: TGTGCCATCTCCGCGGGGGTTTCGGGCTATGGCTACACCTTC. Translating gives CAISAGVSGYGYTF.

The chain is built from TRBV7-3 and TRBJ2-1; possible D gene TRBD2, 6 bases. Germline lookup yields CDR1 SGHTA and CDR2 FQGTGA. This CDR3 comprises 15 residues. V shed 0 bases and J shed 5 bases, with 11 bases lying between them. The CDR3 is CASSLTRGSNNEQFF. Here the CDR3 DNA reads TGTGCCAGCAGCTTAACGCGGGGCAGCAACAATGAGCAGTTCTTC.

This chain uses TRBV6-5 with TRBJ2-1; 10 bases are a match to TRBD2. The CDR3 has 17 amino acids. The germline gives CDR1 MNHEY, CDR2 SVGAGI. Trimming removed 1 base from V and 0 bases from J; junction bases left unmatched: 3. CDR3 residues: CASSYFSSGSSYNEQFF. For the CDR3, the DNA is TGTGCCAGCAGTTACTTCTCTAGCGGGAGCTCCTACAATGAGCAGTTCTTC.

The chain carries TRBV2 and TRBJ2-5; TRBD2 matches 8 bases. The DNA end is a closer match to TRBJ2-7, so the J assignment may be wrong. CDR1 is SNHLY and CDR2 is FYNNEI in the germline V gene. The CDR3 is 15 residues long. CDR3 DNA sequence: TGTGCCAGCAGTGAAGTTAGCGGGGTTGGTCACGAGCAGTACTTC. Encoded protein: CASSEVSGVGHEQYF.

V and J are TRBV5-5 and TRBJ2-1; perhaps TRBD1 as D (6 bases). Germline CDR1 is SGHKS and CDR2 is YYEKEE (reference sequence). Trimming shortened V by 2 bases and J by 9 bases, and 9 bases separated the two germline ends. The CDR3 length is 12 residues. The CDR3 loop is CASSLTGTEQFF. The CDR3 nucleotides read TGTGCCAGCAGCTTAACAGGGACTGAGCAGTTCTTC.

In its sample, this clonotype was seen many times. The chain has TRBV12-3 or TRBV12-4 and TRBJ2-5, with a weak D call TRBD1 (6 bases). V dropped 5 bases and J dropped 1 base, with 8 bases sitting between them. This CDR3 contains 13 residues. The CDR3 bases are TGTGCCAGCAGTCGACAGGTCCAAGAGACCCAGTACTTC. Translation: CASSRQVQETQYF.

The chain uses TRBV5-5 and TRBJ2-3; a possible D gene is TRBD2 (5 bases). The germline V gene encodes CDR1 SGHKS and CDR2 YYEKEE (reference sequence). This CDR3 spans 15 amino acids. The V and J ends lost 9 bases and 8 bases respectively, with 25 bases between them. The CDR3 reads CATCSRQAAGSTQYF. As DNA, the CDR3 is TGTGCCACCTGTAGTCGCCAGGCCGCGGGTTCTACGCAGTATTTT.

The table lists this clonotype with a few counts. This chain links TRBV12-3 or TRBV12-4 with TRBJ2-7, with D hard to call. The CDR3 is 11 residues long. Trimming removed 5 bases at V and 6 bases at J, with 8 bases between. The CDR3 loop reads CASSTPSEQYF. The CDR3 coding sequence is TGTGCCAGCAGTACCCCCTCCGAGCAGTACTTC.

The genes are TRBV2 and TRBJ1-5; D remains ambiguous. Germline CDR1 reads SNHLY; CDR2 reads FYNNEI. The CDR3 length is 12 residues. The V gene lost 8 bases and the J gene lost 6 bases, with 11 bases spanning the gap. The CDR3 coding sequence is TGTGCCAGCTGGATCCGTGGTCAGCCCCAGCATTTT. As protein: CASWIRGQPQHF. The entire variable domain, with the rest obtained from reference TRBV2 and TRBJ1-5, is as follows: EPEVTQTPSHQVTQMGQEVILRCVPISNHLYFYWYRQILGQKVEFLVSFYNNEISEKSEIFDDQFSVERPDGSNFTLKIRSTKLEDSAMYFCASWIRGQPQHFGDGTRLSIL.

The rearrangement uses TRBV28 and TRBJ2-1; 15 bases align to TRBD2. The CDR3 is made up of 20 amino acids. V shed 3 bases and J 5 bases; nucleotides not matched to a gene: 14. Germline values: CDR1 MDHEN, CDR2 SYDVKM. The CDR3 is CASSFVGWTSGGAGDNEQFF. The CDR3 coding sequence is TGTGCCAGCAGTTTTGTGGGTTGGACTAGCGGGGGGGCCGGGGACAATGAGCAGTTCTTC.

This chain joins TRBV19 and TRBJ2-3; 11 nucleotides align to TRBD2. V shed 6 bases and J 2 bases; nucleotides not matched to a gene: 7. Germline V lookup: CDR1 LNHDA, CDR2 SQIVND (reference sequence). The CDR3 contains 16 residues. The DNA for the CDR3 is TGTGCCAGTAGCACACTAGCGGGGGCCGTCACAGATACGCAGTATTTT. Its translation is CASSTLAGAVTDTQYF.

The chain employs TRBV12-3 or TRBV12-4 and TRBJ2-7, with D uncertain. Trimming removed 0 bases from V and 11 bases from J, with 11 bases in between. The length of the CDR3 is 12 residues. CDR3 region: CASSLAQAGEYF. In DNA, the CDR3 is TGTGCCAGCAGTTTAGCGCAGGCAGGAGAGTACTTC.

The CDR3 region has the DNA TGTGCCAGCAGTTGGGGCGGGGGTGCGAACACTGAAGCTTTCTTT. Its translation is CASSWGGGANTEAFF. The V call is TRBV6-5, the J call TRBJ1-1; maybe TRBD1 (5 bases). Germline CDR1 and CDR2: MNHEY and SVGAGI. Trimming took off 4 bases at V and 1 base at J, with 13 bases between the two ends. The CDR3 is made up of 15 amino acids.

The chain has TRBV11-2 and TRBJ2-1, with 12 bases fitting TRBD2. With 2 bases clipped from V and 0 bases from J, the junction kept 11 bases outside the gene matches. The CDR3 length is 20 residues. CDR1 and CDR2 (germline): SGHAT, FQNNGV. The CDR3 sequence is CASSLYTRLAGVNSYNEQFF. CDR3 sequence (DNA): TGTGCCAGCAGCTTATACACAAGACTAGCGGGGGTTAACTCCTACAATGAGCAGTTCTTC.

V gene TRBV7-9 combines with J gene TRBJ1-2; 11 bases map to TRBD1. Trimming took 3 bases from V and 6 from J; bases not matched to a gene: 9. Germline V gene data show CDR1 as SEHNR and CDR2 as FQNEAQ (reference sequence). The CDR3 extends over 16 amino acids. The CDR3 here is CASSLWTGGIKDGYTF. The DNA for the CDR3 is TGTGCCAGCAGCTTGTGGACAGGGGGCATAAAGGATGGCTACACCTTC.

Written as DNA, the CDR3 is TGTGCCAGCAGCCATCTAGAGGACTACGAGCAGTACTTC. Its protein is CASSHLEDYEQYF. The chain uses TRBV9 and TRBJ2-7; D is unclear. The CDR3 contains 13 residues. Germline CDR1 reads SGDLS; CDR2 reads YYNGEE. V lost 4 bases and J lost 3, with 11 bases in between.

The chain uses TRBV5-4 and TRBJ2-5; no reliable D call. CDR1 is SGHNT, CDR2 YYREEE, per germline (reference sequence). The CDR3 contains 13 residues. Trimming left V 5 bases short and J 2 bases short, with 10 bases between. For the CDR3, the DNA is TGTGCCAGCAGGTCTCGGGCGCAAGAGACCCAGTACTTC. The encoded protein is CASRSRAQETQYF.

This clonotype was counted between two and nine times. The rearrangement uses TRBV3-1 and TRBJ2-7; tentative D call: TRBD2 (5 bases). Germline V CDR1 and CDR2: LGHDT, YNNKEL (reference sequence). The CDR3 spans 14 residues. V gave up 0 bases and J gave up 6 bases, with 12 bases separating them. The CDR3, as DNA: TGTGCCAGCAGCCAAGACTACGGGGTAGGCGAGCAGTACTTC. This gives the protein CASSQDYGVGEQYF.

The chain carries TRBV7-9 and TRBJ2-7, with 8 bases identical to TRBD1. Germline CDR1 SEHNR, CDR2 FQNEAQ (reference sequence). The CDR3 length is 12 residues. Written as DNA, the CDR3 is TGTGCCAGCAGCTCCCGGACAGGGCCGCGAAAAGTC. It translates to CASSSRTGPRKV.

This chain links TRBV5-1 with TRBJ2-5, with D hard to call. The DNA end favors TRBJ2-1, so the J call may be wrong. CDR1 and CDR2 (germline): SGHRS, YFSETQ. CDR3 length: 12 amino acids. Written as DNA, the CDR3 is TGCGCCAGCAGCTTTGCCGGGAATGAGCAGTTCTTC. Translated: CASSFAGNEQFF.

The genes are TRBV5-1 and TRBJ2-5; a possible D gene is TRBD2 (6 bases). The closer fit of TRBJ2-7 to the DNA end suggests the J call may be wrong. Germline V lookup: CDR1 SGHRS, CDR2 YFSETQ. The CDR3 is made up of 17 amino acids. CDR3 sequence (DNA): TGCGCCAGCAGCCCGCGGGGAACTTCTGCTAGCTCCTACGAGCAGTACTTC. As protein: CASSPRGTSASSYEQYF.

In this sample, this clonotype turned up many times. The chain joins TRBV3-1 to TRBJ2-1, with 11 bases fitting TRBD2. The last part of the DNA fits TRBJ2-7 better; the J call may be wrong. CDR1 LGHDT and CDR2 YNNKEL come from the germline V gene (reference sequence). This CDR3 is built from 14 residues. This CDR3 is CASSPRTSGYEQYF. CDR3 in DNA: TGTGCCAGCAGCCCCCGGACTAGCGGGTACGAGCAGTACTTC.

This clonotype was seen repeatedly, ten times or more. The rearrangement joins TRBV5-1 to TRBJ2-1; D unresolved. Germline-derived CDR1 and CDR2 are SGHRS and YFSETQ. V shed 5 bases and J shed 0 bases, with 3 bases lying between them. This CDR3 contains 12 residues. The CDR3 loop reads CASRGSYNEQFF. The CDR3 nucleotides read TGCGCCAGCAGGGGCTCCTACAATGAGCAGTTCTTC.

The gene calls are TRBV15 and TRBJ1-6, with TRBD1 matching over 7 bases. V was clipped by 4 bases and J by 7 bases; unmatched bases: 7. This CDR3 comprises 15 residues. CDR1 is LNHNV and CDR2 is YYDKDF in the germline V gene (reference sequence). The CDR3: CATSKTGPRNSPLHF. CDR3 nucleotides: TGTGCCACCAGCAAGACAGGGCCCCGCAATTCACCCCTCCACTTT.

This clonotype came up many times. The chain links TRBV27 to TRBJ2-2; possibly TRBD2 for D (5 bases). Germline V gives CDR1 MNHEY, CDR2 SMNVEV (reference sequence). Trimming took 7 bases from V and 6 from J, leaving 12 bases between them. The length of the CDR3 is 13 residues. Here the CDR3 DNA reads TGTGCCAGCACAAGGGAGTACGCCGGGGAGCTGTTTTTT. Residues: CASTREYAGELFF.